What follows is one T cell receptor (beta chain) and its context. Its antigen is currently unknown. The data belong to a study of Ad26.COV2.S vaccination and SARS-CoV-2 variants. Across the whole study: Donor was in the COV1001 Ad26.COV2.S trial arm. Overall study results and limits: Once vaccination had occurred, spike-specific CD8+ and CD4+ T cell responses reportedly showed substantial breadth. There was a possibility that the TCR breadth and depth analyses underestimated total T cell responses.

Treatment given: roughly 20 received Ad26.COV2.S at low or high dose, single or two shots; about 5 received placebo; per-sample allocation not given. Samples analyzed were those drawn on day 63 after the first vaccine or placebo injection. V was shortened by 5 bases and J by 0 bases, with 7 bases between the two germline ends. The CDR3 extends over 13 amino acids. Per the germline V gene, CDR1 is SNHLY and CDR2 is FYNNEI. Here immunoSEQ multiplex PCR was the method, and the copy in TCRdb shows in-frame clones only, minus some. This repertoire shows about 680,000 clones, 89% found once; its top ten account for around 1.5%.

The V and J genes are TRBV2 and TRBJ1-1; D not certain. The source was peripheral blood, collected in a trial of Ad26.COV2.S vaccine versus placebo. The clonotype comes from a person aged 18-60 years who received the Ad26.COV2.S COVID-19 vaccine or a placebo. The CDR3 loop reads CASSRDMNTEAFF. The CDR3 DNA is TGTGCCAGCAGTAGAGATATGAACACTGAAGCTTTCTTT.